This T cell receptor (beta chain) was recorded in a study of cytomegalovirus exposure and HLA in healthy donors. The V gene lost 2 bases and the J gene lost 8 bases, with 10 bases spanning the gap. CDR1 is MDHEN and CDR2 is SYDVKM in the germline V gene. The CDR3 consists of 12 residues. Data came from immunoSEQ multiplex PCR; TCRdb stores just in-frame clones and leaves some out. The sample records roughly 59,000 clones, 80% to 95% being singletons. The clonotype was recovered from a man aged 18 to 29 in good health and CMV-seropositive. The sequenced sample consisted of PBMCs. The chain carries TRBV28 and TRBJ2-7, with unresolved D. The CDR3 DNA sequence: TGTGCCAGCAGTTTAAAAGCGTTCCAGCAGTACTTC. Protein sequence: CASSLKAFQQYF. The entire variable domain, with the rest obtained from reference TRBV28 and TRBJ2-7, is as follows: DVKVTQSSRYLVKRTGEKVFLECVQDMDHENMFWYRQDPGLGLRLIYFSYDVKMKEKGDIPEGYSVSREKKERFSLILESASTNQTSMYLCASSLKAFQQYFGPGTRLTVT.